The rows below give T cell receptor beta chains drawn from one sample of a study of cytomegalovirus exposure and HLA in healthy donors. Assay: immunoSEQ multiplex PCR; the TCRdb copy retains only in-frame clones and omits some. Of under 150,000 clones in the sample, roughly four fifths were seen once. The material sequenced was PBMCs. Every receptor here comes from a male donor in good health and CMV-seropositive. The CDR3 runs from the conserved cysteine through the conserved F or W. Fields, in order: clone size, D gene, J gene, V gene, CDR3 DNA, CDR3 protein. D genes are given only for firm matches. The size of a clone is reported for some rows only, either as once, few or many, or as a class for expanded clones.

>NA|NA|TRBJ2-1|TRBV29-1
TGCAGCGCCGAGGGCGGCCGGGAGTCCTACAATGAGCAGTTCTTC
CSAEGGRESYNEQFF
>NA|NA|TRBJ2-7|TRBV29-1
TGCAGCGCTTCCAGGGTAGAAGACTACGAGCAGTACTTC
CSASRVEDYEQYF
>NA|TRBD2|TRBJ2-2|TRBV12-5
TGTGCTAGTGGTTTGACTAACCCCGGGACTAGCGGGAGTAACACCGGGGAGCTGTTTTTT
CASGLTNPGTSGSNTGELFF
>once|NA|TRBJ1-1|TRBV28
TGTGCCAGCAGTTCTCCCTACCGCGGACAGATTGAAGCTTTCTTT
CASSSPYRGQIEAFF
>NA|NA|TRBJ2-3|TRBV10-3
TGTGCCATCAGTGAGTCGATGGCTAGCGGCACAGATACGCAGTATTTT
CAISESMASGTDTQYF
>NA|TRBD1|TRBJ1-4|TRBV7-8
TGTGCCAGCAGCTTATCCGTCGGACAGGCGATTAATGAAAAACTGTTTTTT
CASSLSVGQAINEKLFF
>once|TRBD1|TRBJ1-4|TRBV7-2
TGTGCCAGCAGCTGGTCGGGACAGGGGGCTTCTAATGAAAAACTGTTTTTT
CASSWSGQGASNEKLFF
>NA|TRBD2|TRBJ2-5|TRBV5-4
TGTGCCAGCAGCTTGGCTGGCGGGAGGGCAGAGACCCAGTACTTC
CASSLAGGRAETQYF
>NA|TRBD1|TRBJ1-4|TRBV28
TGTGCCAGCAGTTACTGGGGACAGGGAGGAGAAAAACTGTTTTTT
CASSYWGQGGEKLFF
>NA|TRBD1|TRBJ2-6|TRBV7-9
TGTGCCAGCAGCTCACAGGGGGCCGGGGCCAACGTCCTGACTTTC
CASSSQGAGANVLTF
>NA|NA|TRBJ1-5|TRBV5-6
TGTGCCAGCAGCTTGGGGCGCGCGGAGCCCCAGCATTTT
CASSLGRAEPQHF
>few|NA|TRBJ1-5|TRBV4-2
TGTGCCAGCAGCCAAGATCTAGGGGGCAATCAGCCCCAGCATTTT
CASSQDLGGNQPQHF
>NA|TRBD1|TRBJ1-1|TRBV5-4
TGTGCCAGCAGCGCCCACAGGGGTATGAACACTGAAGCTTTCTTT
CASSAHRGMNTEAFF
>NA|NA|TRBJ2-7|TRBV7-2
TGTGCCAGCAGCTTAGAGCAGCGGAGCTCCTACGAGCAGTACTTC
CASSLEQRSSYEQYF
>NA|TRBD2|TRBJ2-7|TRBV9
TGTGCCAGCAGCGTAGACCTAGCGGGAACCGAGCAGTACTTC
CASSVDLAGTEQYF
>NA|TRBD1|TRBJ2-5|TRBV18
TGTGCCAGCTCACCTGGGGCAGGGGACAGAGAGACCCAGTACTTC
CASSPGAGDRETQYF
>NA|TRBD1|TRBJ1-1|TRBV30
TGTGCCTGGCTACCGGGACAGGGGGCAAAAGCTTTCTTT
CAWLPGQGAKAFF
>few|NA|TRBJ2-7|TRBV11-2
TGTGCCAGCAGCTTTTCTTCGGCGGGGACCTACGAGCAGTACTTC
CASSFSSAGTYEQYF
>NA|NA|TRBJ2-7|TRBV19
TGTGCCAGTAGTATCGGACTATCCTACGAGCAGTACTTC
CASSIGLSYEQYF
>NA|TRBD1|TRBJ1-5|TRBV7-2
TGTGCCAGCAGCTTAGTCAGGGGGAGCAATCAGCCCCAGCATTTT
CASSLVRGSNQPQHF
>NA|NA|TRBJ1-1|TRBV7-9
TGTTCCAGCAGCTTAGTAGGGGGCACTGAAGCTTTCTTT
CSSSLVGGTEAFF